This T cell receptor (beta chain) originates from a study of T-cell memory formation after mild COVID-19. Study-wide findings and caveats: Contracting CD4+ clones were located mainly in CM and EM, and CD8+ clones in EMRA. A second wave expanding day 15 to 37 was CD4+-biased; contracting clones were balanced. Second-wave clones that peaked on day 37 lacked confirmed SARS-CoV-2 specificity. Memory sampled before infection contained some responding clones, suggesting cross-reactive memory joined.

In this sample, this clonotype turned up a few times. Its antigen is unidentified. TCRdb analysed the 5' RACE reads with MiXCR anew, one entry per CDR3 protein. There are around 390,000 distinct CDR3 sequences in the sample; 16% occur only once, and about 22% lies in the top ten. The germline V gene has CDR1 SGDLS and CDR2 YYNGEE. This CDR3 region has 14 residues. V lost 2 bases and J lost 2, with 11 bases in between. The clonotype originates from a man between 18 and 29 years old who had mild COVID-19 (a few samples of this study predate the infection). Cell type and time point are not known. The sequencing input was PBMCs or a T cell subset sorted from them (not recorded which). The V and J genes are TRBV9 and TRBJ2-7; D tentatively reads TRBD1 or TRBD2 (5 bases each). The CDR3 reads CASSVGDGAYEQYF. DNA of the CDR3: TGTGCCAGCAGCGTCGGGGACGGGGCCTACGAGCAGTACTTC.